This T cell receptor beta chain derives from a study of response to subunit inactivated influenza vaccine. The CDR3 consists of 15 residues. V lost 8 bases and J 2 bases, leaving 15 bases between the germline ends. CDR1 and CDR2 (germline): LGHDT, YNNKEL (reference sequence). TCRdb analysed the RT-PCR reads with MiXCR anew, one entry per CDR3 protein. The table shows more than 550,000 distinct CDR3 sequences, with around 10% occurring only once. These data also formed part of another study, on T cells expressing NK-cell markers. In that study: 5'RACE template switching with UMIs generated TCR beta cDNA. Whether expanded NKG2C+ T cell clones were HCMV-specific remained unclear.

Source: PBMCs from blood, taken on the day of vaccination. The chain employs TRBV3-1 and TRBJ2-2, with D perhaps TRBD2 (7 bases). The receptor was derived from a man between 45 and 60 years old who received an inactivated influenza vaccine. The CDR3 DNA reads as TGTGCCAGCCAAACGGGGGGCGAAAACACCGGGGAGCTGTTTTTT. The encoded protein is CASQTGGENTGELFF.